Below, 27 T cell receptor beta chains from the same sample are listed, as sequenced in a study of T cells after yellow fever vaccination. TCRdb itself ran the 5' RACE reads through MiXCR, one entry per CDR3 protein. The table lists about 160,000 distinct CDR3 sequences, roughly 9% of them singletons. Sample: CD8+ T cells sorted from PBMCs, taken 45 days after the yellow fever booster vaccination. The receptors were gathered from a man younger than 35 who received the YFV17D yellow fever vaccine.

The chain employs TRBV27 and TRBJ2-3; 11 bases map to TRBD1. This CDR3 is 13 amino acids long. Germline loops: CDR1 MNHEY, CDR2 SMNVEV (reference sequence). Trimming took 4 bases from V and 13 from J; bases not matched to a gene: 7. The CDR3 loop is CASSWPGQGVEYF. The DNA of the CDR3 is TGTGCCAGCAGTTGGCCGGGACAGGGGGTTGAGTATTTT.

This clonotype has at least ten counts. The rearrangement links TRBV4-3 to TRBJ1-5, with TRBD1 matching 7 bases. CDR3 length: 15 residues. In germline, CDR1 is LGHNA, CDR2 YSLEER. Germline trimming cut 0 bases from V and 4 bases from J; bases unmatched to any gene: 3. The CDR3 sequence is CASSQDPGQNQPQHF. The CDR3 nucleotides read TGCGCCAGCAGCCAAGATCCGGGACAGAATCAGCCCCAGCATTTT.

The chain has TRBV5-5 and TRBJ2-7; no clear D gene. The CDR3 spans 15 residues. In germline, CDR1 is SGHKS, CDR2 YYEKEE (reference sequence). Trimming cost V 4 bases and J 1 base, with 15 bases left between them. This CDR3 reads CASSVYWTVSYEQYF. CDR3 nucleotides: TGTGCCAGCAGCGTTTATTGGACGGTTTCCTACGAGCAGTACTTC.

This clonotype was seen a few times. The chain carries TRBV7-8 and TRBJ2-7; possibly TRBD1 for D (6 bases). V lost 2 bases, J lost 11 bases, and 19 bases lay in between. Germline values: CDR1 SGHVS, CDR2 FQNEAQ. CDR3 length: 14 amino acids. This chain's CDR3 is CASSLLGPGVMEYV. The CDR3 DNA is TGTGCCAGCAGCTTACTTGGGCCAGGGGTAATGGAGTACGTC.

This clonotype occurred many times. This chain links TRBV25-1 with TRBJ2-1; D remains unclear. Trimming shortened V by 0 bases and J by 8 bases, and 2 bases separated the two germline ends. The germline V gene encodes CDR1 MGHDK and CDR2 SYGVNS. This CDR3 is built from 11 residues. The CDR3 spells CASSEYDEQFF. CDR3 DNA sequence: TGTGCCAGCAGTGAATATGATGAGCAGTTCTTC.

This clonotype was recorded at least ten times. The gene calls are TRBV5-1 and TRBJ2-5, with a weak D call TRBD2 (6 bases). This CDR3 spans 16 amino acids. Trimming stripped 7 bases from V and 3 bases from J, with 22 bases between. Germline V lookup: CDR1 SGHRS, CDR2 YFSETQ. The CDR3 nucleotides read TGCGCCAGCGTCTCGGGCCGGACGGGGGTTAAAGAGACCCAGTACTTC. Translated, it gives CASVSGRTGVKETQYF.

The chain recombines TRBV6-2 or TRBV6-3 with TRBJ2-1, with D perhaps matching TRBD2 (6 bases). With 11 bases removed from V and 0 bases from J, the gap between germline ends came to 17 bases. Germline V gives CDR1 MNHEY, CDR2 SVGEGT. This CDR3 region has 15 residues. In DNA, the CDR3 is TGTGCCGCCCGGGGGTATTGGGACTCCTACAATGAGCAGTTCTTC. Translated: CAARGYWDSYNEQFF.

CDR3 region: CASSFGFGELFF. CDR3 bases: TGTGCCAGCAGCTTTGGGTTCGGGGAGCTGTTTTTT. The chain combines TRBV7-9 with TRBJ2-2; D gene unclear. This CDR3 region has 12 residues. The V gene lost 3 bases and the J gene lost 7 bases, with 6 bases spanning the gap. The germline CDR1 and CDR2 sequences are SEHNR and FQNEAQ (reference sequence).

This clonotype was seen repeatedly, ten times or more. The chain links TRBV12-3 or TRBV12-4 to TRBJ2-5; possibly TRBD2 for D (5 bases). CDR3 length equals 13 residues. Trimming removed 3 bases at V and 4 bases at J, with 9 bases between. The CDR3 DNA sequence: TGTGCCAGCAGTTTCGGGCGGGCAGAGACCCAGTACTTC. This sequence encodes CASSFGRAETQYF.

This clonotype was observed many times. The chain links TRBV20-1 to TRBJ1-1, with D perhaps matching TRBD1 (5 bases). Germline CDR1 and CDR2: DFQATT and SNEGSKA (reference sequence). The V and J ends lost 0 bases and 11 bases respectively, with 19 bases between them. The CDR3 covers 14 residues. The CDR3 DNA follows: TGCAGTGCTAGAGATTTGGGGGACCCTCGGGGGGCTTTCTTT. It translates to CSARDLGDPRGAFF.

In this sample, this clonotype turned up many times. The V gene is TRBV7-9, the J gene TRBJ2-5; no definite D call. Germline CDR1 reads SEHNR; CDR2 reads FQNEAQ (reference sequence). Between the trimmed V and J ends, which lost 2 bases and 2 bases, there was a span of 9 bases. The CDR3 extends over 14 amino acids. The CDR3 spells CASSLWPRQETQYF. DNA of the CDR3: TGTGCCAGCAGCTTATGGCCAAGGCAAGAGACCCAGTACTTC. Supplemented by reference TRBV7-9 and TRBJ2-5, the full variable domain reads DTGVSQNPRHKITKRGQNVTFRCDPISEHNRLYWYRQTLGQGPEFLTYFQNEAQLEKSRLLSDRFSAERPKGSFSTLEIQRTEQGDSAMYLCASSLWPRQETQYFGPGTRLLVL.

The chain carries TRBV12-3 or TRBV12-4 and TRBJ1-2, with 7 bases matching TRBD1. J lost 3 bases, V lost 3 bases, and 10 bases had no gene match. This CDR3 comprises 16 residues. The CDR3 DNA reads as TGTGCCAGCAGTTTGCCGACAGGGCTATTCGACTATGGCTACACCTTC. Its protein is CASSLPTGLFDYGYTF.

This clonotype was detected a few times. The chain links TRBV2 to TRBJ2-2; D might be TRBD1 or TRBD2, each matching 5 bases. V gave up 7 bases and J gave up 3 bases, with 18 bases separating them. Germline V gene sequence: CDR1 SNHLY, CDR2 FYNNEI. The CDR3 contains 16 residues. The CDR3 reads CASKDGGKRYTGELFF. For the CDR3, the DNA is TGTGCCAGCAAGGATGGGGGAAAACGGTACACCGGGGAGCTGTTTTTT.

This clonotype was seen a handful of times. The chain couples TRBV6-5 to TRBJ2-1; D unresolved. The CDR3 is 11 amino acids. CDR1 and CDR2 from the germline V gene are MNHEY and SVGAGI. With 0 bases removed from V and 10 bases from J, the gap between germline ends came to 4 bases. The CDR3 sequence: CASSYSTEQFF. The DNA for the CDR3 is TGTGCCAGCAGTTACTCGACAGAGCAGTTCTTC.

This sequence joins TRBV12-3 or TRBV12-4 and TRBJ1-1; TRBD1 might be the D (5 bases). Trimming pared 4 bases from V and 1 base from J, leaving 10 bases between. The CDR3 covers 14 residues. This CDR3 reads CASSWGKRNTEAFF. The CDR3 nucleotides read TGTGCCAGCAGTTGGGGCAAACGGAACACTGAAGCTTTCTTT.

The table lists this clonotype with a few counts. The DNA of the CDR3 is TGTGCCAGCAGACATTCGGGTAGCAATCAGCCCCAGCATTTT. As protein: CASRHSGSNQPQHF. The chain uses TRBV12-3 or TRBV12-4 and TRBJ1-5, with D unresolved. This CDR3 region has 14 residues. V was shortened by 6 bases and J by 0 bases, with 9 bases between the two germline ends.

The rearrangement uses TRBV6-6 and TRBJ2-7, with D possibly being TRBD1 (6 bases). From germline, CDR1 is MNHNY and CDR2 SVGAGI (reference sequence). This CDR3 comprises 14 residues. Trimming left V 4 bases short and J 1 base short, with 11 bases between. DNA of the CDR3: TGTGCCAGCAGTTTCTCAGGGGTTTCCTACGAGCAGTACGTC. This encodes CASSFSGVSYEQYV.

This clonotype has ten or more counts. This chain uses TRBV6-5 with TRBJ2-1; TRBD2 aligns across 9 bases. Germline CDR1 and CDR2: MNHEY and SVGAGI. This CDR3 region has 14 residues. Trimming took 4 bases from V and 4 from J; bases not matched to a gene: 2. CDR3 bases: TGTGCCAGCAGTTTCCTAGCGGGGTACAATGAGCAGTTCTTC. Protein sequence: CASSFLAGYNEQFF.

This clonotype turned up a few times. The chain recombines TRBV6-5 with TRBJ2-1; tentatively, D is TRBD1 (6 bases). The CDR3 is 15 amino acids. CDR1 is MNHEY, CDR2 SVGAGI, per germline. This chain's CDR3 is CASRAGAGSYNEQFF. CDR3 nucleotides: TGTGCGAGCCGGGCAGGGGCAGGCTCCTACAATGAGCAGTTCTTC.

V and J are TRBV19 and TRBJ1-5, with a possible D match to TRBD1 (6 bases). V gave up 10 bases and J gave up 0 bases, with 16 bases separating them. The CDR3 sequence is 15 residues long. CDR1 is LNHDA, CDR2 SQIVND, per germline (reference sequence). The CDR3 DNA sequence: TGTGCCACCCAGGGGATGACATATAGCAATCAGCCCCAGCATTTT. Its protein product is CATQGMTYSNQPQHF.

This clonotype was counted at least ten times. The chain joins TRBV28 to TRBJ2-7; D possibly corresponds to TRBD1 (6 bases). CDR3 size: 15 residues. The V gene lost 2 bases and the J gene lost 1 base, with 12 bases spanning the gap. Germline CDR1 MDHEN, CDR2 SYDVKM. The DNA for the CDR3 is TGTGCCAGCAGTTTAGGACAGTCAGAATCCTACGAGCAGTACGTC. The encoded protein is CASSLGQSESYEQYV.

This clonotype was found many times. This chain links TRBV7-2 with TRBJ2-5; D perhaps matches TRBD2 (6 bases). Looked up from germline, CDR1 is SGHTA and CDR2 is FQGNSA. The CDR3 consists of 17 residues. The V end was cut by 1 base, the J end by 9 bases, with 24 bases between. CDR3 in DNA: TGTGCCAGCAGCTTAGTTTTTAAGGGCGGGACCTTTTACCCCCAGTACTTC. As protein: CASSLVFKGGTFYPQYF.

The chain has TRBV12-3 or TRBV12-4 and TRBJ2-5; 7 bases line up with TRBD1. The CDR3 has 18 residues. Trimming took 5 bases from V and 5 from J; bases not matched to a gene: 20. The CDR3 DNA reads as TGTGCCAGCAGTCCCAATCGAGGACAGGAACCGTCCTGGGAGACCCAGTACTTC. Translated: CASSPNRGQEPSWETQYF.

The J gene is TRBJ2-2, the V gene TRBV4-2; tentative D call: TRBD2 (6 bases). This CDR3 spans 15 amino acids. Germline-derived CDR1 and CDR2 are LGHNA and YNFKEQ. Trimming pared 4 bases from V and 2 bases from J, leaving 11 bases between. The CDR3 nucleotides are TGTGCCAGCAGCCTCGGGACTCTTAACACCGGGGAGCTGTTTTTT. This sequence encodes CASSLGTLNTGELFF.

Many counts were recorded for this clonotype. The chain recombines TRBV4-2 with TRBJ2-3; D is undetermined. This CDR3 region has 13 residues. V was shortened by 4 bases and J by 6 bases, with 11 bases between the two germline ends. CDR1 and CDR2 (germline): LGHNA, YNFKEQ. The CDR3 nucleotides read TGTGCCAGCAGCCTAAAGTACACGGATACGCAGTATTTT. This encodes CASSLKYTDTQYF.

The rearrangement joins TRBV6-2 or TRBV6-3 to TRBJ2-1; 8 nucleotides agree with TRBD2. The germline V gene has CDR1 MNHEY and CDR2 SVGEGT. The V and J ends lost 2 bases and 14 bases, in that order; junction bases with no gene match: 8. The CDR3 contains 13 residues. The CDR3 DNA follows: TGTGCCAGCAGTTACGCTCCCCCCGGGGGGGAGTTCTTC. Translation: CASSYAPPGGEFF.

This chain joins TRBV30 and TRBJ1-1; maybe TRBD1 (5 bases). The length of the CDR3 is 13 residues. V shed 2 bases and J shed 4 bases, with 11 bases lying between them. CDR1 is GTSNPN and CDR2 is SVGIG in the germline V gene (reference sequence). CDR3 nucleotide sequence: TGTGCCTGGAGTCTGTCAGGGTTCACTGAAGCTTTCTTT. Translating it yields CAWSLSGFTEAFF.